A single sample is the source of the 2 T cell receptor beta chains below, sequenced in a study of T cells in Graves' hyperthyroidism and ophthalmopathy. TCR beta CDR3 regions were amplified from RNA transcripts. The HTBI primer set served for first-round RT-PCR of the TCR CDR3. A single record per CDR3 protein comes from TCRdb applying MiXCR to the multiplex PCR reads. The table includes roughly 330,000 distinct CDR3 sequences, roughly 17% detected once. Specimen: blood. All receptors come from a man aged 25-45 years with Graves' hyperthyroidism.

The chain recombines TRBV18 with TRBJ1-5; perhaps TRBD1 as D (6 bases). CDR1 KGHSH and CDR2 LQKENI come from the germline V gene. The CDR3 contains 15 residues. Trimming left V 2 bases short and J 3 bases short, with 11 bases between. CDR3 region: CASSPIQGPNQPQHF. DNA for the CDR3: TGTGCCAGCTCACCAATACAGGGACCCAATCAGCCCCAGCATTTT.

This chain links TRBV15 with TRBJ2-1, with D perhaps TRBD2 (6 bases). Germline V gene data show CDR1 as LNHNV and CDR2 as YYDKDF (reference sequence). V lost 5 bases to trimming and J lost 10 bases, with 18 bases between them. CDR3 size: 14 residues. CDR3 in DNA: TGTGCCACCAGCGGGGCGGGGAACTTTTGGGAGCAGTTCTTC. This gives the protein CATSGAGNFWEQFF.